This entry features one TCR beta chain sequence. Antigen unknown. This CDR3 comprises 14 residues. Trimming cost V 5 bases and J 8 bases, with 19 bases left between them. Looked up from germline, CDR1 is SGDLS and CDR2 is YYNGEE. The sample comes from a study of T cell responses to AZD1222 COVID-19 vaccine. General study findings and limits: The span of vaccine-associated CD4 TCRs extended across spike, with dominance at 160-218 and 743-854.

Sequencing was performed with immunoSEQ multiplex PCR; in TCRdb, only in-frame clones are kept and a portion is missing. The table shows about 140,000 clones, with less than 95% occurring only once. J is TRBJ1-1 and V is TRBV9, with D possibly matching TRBD1 (5 bases). This specimen was peripheral blood, taken on day 0 of AZD1222 vaccination. This TCR was recovered from an adult in good health. The CDR3 region is CASSSGLASREAFF. DNA for the CDR3: TGTGCCAGCAGTTCAGGGCTCGCTTCCAGAGAAGCTTTCTTT.